The 7 T cell receptor beta chains below all came from one sample that was sequenced in a study of T cells expressing NK-cell markers. TCRdb re-called the 5' RACE reads and shows each CDR3 protein once, DNA omitted. This sample's table has hundreds of thousands of distinct CDR3 sequences. The sequenced sample consisted of blood T cells: a sorted CD56 or NKG2C T cell subset, CD4+ or CD8+ T cells, or bulk PBMC T cells (not recorded which). These receptors originate from a man aged 18 to 70 in good health.

The CDR3 reads CASSATGTVLHF. V gene TRBV6-1 combines with J gene TRBJ1-6; TCRdb's D call of TRBD1 is untestable without DNA. The CDR3 contains 12 residues. Germline V gene sequence: CDR1 MNHNS, CDR2 SASEGT.

This chain connects TRBV6-5 to TRBJ2-5; TCRdb reports TRBD2, a call that lacks DNA to check it against. The V gene's germline CDR1 is MNHEY and CDR2 SVGAGI. CDR3 length: 17 amino acids. The CDR3 sequence is CASMFTPGLAIQETQYF.

The chain uses TRBV6-5 and TRBJ2-7; the D call of TRBD1 rests on TCRdb alone, since no DNA is present to check it. The CDR3 runs to 16 residues. Per the germline V gene, CDR1 is MNHEY and CDR2 is SVGAGI. CDR3 loop: CASSYKTGDTHYEQYF.

The chain recombines TRBV28 with TRBJ2-1; TCRdb reports TRBD1, a call that lacks DNA to check it against. CDR3 length equals 14 residues. Germline V gene data show CDR1 as MDHEN and CDR2 as SYDVKM. The CDR3: CASSAGGRYNEQFF.

The chain links TRBV7-8 to TRBJ2-2; TCRdb lists TRBD1, though no DNA is available to test this call. The germline CDR1 and CDR2 sequences are SGHVS and FQNEAQ. There are 16 residues in the CDR3. The CDR3 sequence: CASSRRGQGFTGELFF.

The J gene is TRBJ2-7, the V gene TRBV5-1. Germline V lookup: CDR1 SGHRS, CDR2 YFSETQ. CDR3 length: 13 residues. The CDR3 spells CASSSARSYEQYF.

The CDR3 here is CASSLTGFGYEQYF. The genes are TRBV11-2 and TRBJ2-7. The CDR3 is made up of 14 amino acids. CDR1 is SGHAT and CDR2 is FQNNGV in the germline V gene.